This paragraph reports one T cell receptor beta chain. The antigen is not known. After removal of 3 bases from V and 3 bases from J, the junction contained 9 bases not matched to a gene. Germline V gene data show CDR1 as DFQATT and CDR2 as SNEGSKA (reference sequence). The CDR3 covers 15 residues. PBMCs, at least 6 million per sample, were isolated. This sample is drawn from a study of blood T cells in healthy people across ages. Notes on the study in general: A roughly linear fall in TCR beta diversity per million T cells was seen with increasing age. No one knew whether donors had CMV, which possibly confounded expanded clonotype changes.

A second roughly 6 to 11 cycle PCR used barcoded and J-beta primers. A single record per CDR3 protein comes from TCRdb applying MiXCR to the 5' RACE reads. The sample contains hundreds of thousands of distinct CDR3 sequences, roughly 58% of which appear only once. Input material: blood. The TCR sequence derives from a man aged 55 to 69 in good health. V is TRBV20-1 and J is TRBJ2-7; 9 bases fit TRBD2. The CDR3, as DNA: TGCAGTGCTAGTCGGGCTAGCGGGACCCGCTACGAGCAGTACTTC. Translated: CSASRASGTRYEQYF.